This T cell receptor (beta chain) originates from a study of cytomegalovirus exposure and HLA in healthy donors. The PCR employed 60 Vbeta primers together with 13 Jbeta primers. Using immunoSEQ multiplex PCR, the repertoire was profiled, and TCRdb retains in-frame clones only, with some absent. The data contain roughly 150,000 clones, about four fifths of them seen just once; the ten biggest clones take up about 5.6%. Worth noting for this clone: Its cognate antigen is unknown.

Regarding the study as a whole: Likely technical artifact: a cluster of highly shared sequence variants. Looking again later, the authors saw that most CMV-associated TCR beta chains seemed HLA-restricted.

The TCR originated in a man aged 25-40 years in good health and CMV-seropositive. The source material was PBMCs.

In DNA form, the CDR3 reads TGTGCCAGCAGCCCCCCTCCCGCTAGCGGGGCCCAAGAGACCCAGTACTTC. Protein: CASSPPPASGAQETQYF. The chain couples TRBV7-8 to TRBJ2-5; 9 bases are shared with TRBD2. Trimming cost V 5 bases and J 1 base; bases outside gene matches: 11. In germline, CDR1 is SGHVS, CDR2 FQNEAQ. This CDR3 spans 17 amino acids.